This TCR beta chain was observed in a study of blood T cell repertoires in COVID-19. CDR1 is SGHVS, CDR2 FNYEAQ, per germline. V lost 3 bases, J lost 5 bases, and 8 bases stayed unmatched. The CDR3 is made up of 16 amino acids. TCRdb's table, derived via immunoSEQ multiplex PCR, lists solely in-frame clones and lacks some. This sample has about 170,000 clones; around 87% occur once, and the top ten carry under 3%. Sequenced sample: peripheral blood. The source of this sequence is a woman aged 80 or over with COVID-19, enrolled during active disease. V and J are TRBV7-6 and TRBJ2-4, with 9 nucleotides matching TRBD2. The CDR3 coding sequence is TGTGCCAGCAGCTTGATAGCGGGAGAAGGAGAAAACATTCAGTACTTC. It is translated as CASSLIAGEGENIQYF.